This TCR beta chain was found in a study of identical twins. Germline V CDR1 and CDR2: KGHSH, LQKENI. This CDR3 is built from 14 residues. V lost 3 bases to trimming and J lost 1 base; unmatched junction nucleotides: 2. The sample holds many counts of this clonotype. Its antigen remains unknown. TCRdb itself ran the 5' RACE reads through MiXCR, one entry per CDR3 protein. This sample has some 97,000 distinct CDR3 sequences, with 5.9% found just once. Study-wide results and limits: Compared with unrelated sharing, twin-shared out-of-frame alpha sequences had more low-probability sequences. Weaker excess twin sharing was observed in beta out-of-frame sequences. Models underestimated how often monozygotic twins shared out-of-frame TCR alpha.

The chain combines TRBV18 with TRBJ2-5; the match to TRBD2 covers 7 bases. This sequence was found in a woman aged 45-60 years in good health. The sample consisted of memory T cells sorted from blood. The CDR3: CASSPRTSQETQYF. The DNA of the CDR3 is TGTGCCAGCTCACCCCGGACTAGCCAAGAGACCCAGTACTTC.